The text below deals with one TCR beta chain. What this receptor recognizes is not known. The input lacks base qualities; no much larger clone sits a single base away. Sequences KGHSH (CDR1) and LQKENI (CDR2) are obtained from the germline V gene. The junction shows trimming of 2 bases on V and 5 bases on J, plus 9 bases between the germline ends. Including the terminal cysteine and phenylalanine, the CDR3 comprises 13 residues. Only the CDR3 DNA stays, 39 bases, in frame from base 1. This specimen belongs to a study of early stage breast cancer tumors (dated by TCRdb to 2015 to 2018). About the study as a whole: Of the roughly 15 invasive breast tumors, roughly eleven were found to be estrogen receptor-positive, progesterone receptor-positive and HER2-negative. About 70% of the 12 ER+/PR+/HER2- tumors were invasive ductal carcinomas, while the other four were invasive lobular carcinomas. The average read coverage per sample was about 10-fold. A total of over 2 million templates, representing about 1.1 million unique clonotypes, were detected across all samples. Overall study results and their limits: Enriched TCRB sequences shared across patients were found to be mostly commonly generated sequences that were unlikely to play an important role in the tumor microenvironment. Because the cohort was small, analysis by tumor subtype was not possible. About 2.5-fold higher T cell density and higher clonality were observed in tumors than in adjacent normal breast tissue. Bulk genomic DNA sequencing of unsorted cells missed chain pairing and functional markers such as CD4, CD8 and FOXP3. Greater similarity was observed between blood and normal breast repertoires than between blood and tumor repertoires, and tumor was distinguished from normal in about 85% of the 16 patients when each tissue was compared with blood.

Each sample was amplified as two independent genomic DNA replicates: roughly 0.5 ug for blood and roughly 1.4 ug for tumor or normal breast. Following the manufacturer's instructions, the ImmunoSeq Intro kit was used to carry out TCRB sequencing on genomic DNA. Multiplex PCR was run for roughly 30 cycles using proprietary primers and spike-in control sequences for absolute quantification. Single-end 150-bp reads were used to sequence an 87-bp fragment spanning the CDR3 plus the flanking V and J genes. Seven samples, each with two replicates, were multiplexed per lane of an Illumina MiSeq using version 3.0 chemistry. On the study's bioinformatics: The vendor's proprietary pipeline handled the raw data processing, merging both replicates into a single result for each sample. Productive rearrangements sharing the V-gene family, CDR3 amino acid sequence and J-gene segment were defined as clonotypes. Clonality was computed as 1 minus the normalized Shannon entropy (Pielou evenness) of TCRB abundances. T cell density was estimated as total templates divided by the number of input cells, with the number of input cells inferred from the DNA input amount. Recon with default parameters was used to estimate total repertoire diversity and clonality. Clonotypes with over 0.1% abundance in tumor and at least 32-fold higher abundance in tumor than in normal breast were defined as tumor-enriched. Entries here come from immuneACCESS through TCRdb and include only in-frame sequences with V and J called. Some clones fail to appear in such tables; in the studies checked, an unresolved V gene covers under half of the shortfall, and the cause of the remainder is unknown. Clone size and V and J calls were adopted from that table, with D and trimming inferred from the DNA. The sample table lists 50,000 to 75,000 clones, roughly 80% of them with a count of one. Jointly, the top ten make up less than 4% of the sample.

The study profiled bulk TCR beta-chain repertoires in matched peripheral blood, tumor and adjacent normal breast tissue taken from approximately 16 patients with early-stage breast cancer. Before surgery, roughly 4.5-11 mL of whole blood was collected in EDTA tubes and processed within 2 hours. Peripheral blood mononuclear cells were isolated by Ficoll-Paque centrifugation in SepMate-50 tubes. PBMCs were cryopreserved in aliquots of roughly 1.8 to 4 million cells in about 90% FBS with approximately 10% DMSO and kept in liquid nitrogen. The Qiagen AllPrep DNA/RNA Mini kit was used to extract genomic DNA.

The sequencing sample was made of blood. The TCR was taken from a person in their thirties with breast cancer. The V gene is TRBV18 and the J gene is TRBJ1-1, with the D gene not clear enough to name. The CDR3 in this case is CASSPGPDTEAFF. The bases read TGTGCCAGCTCACCAGGACCAGATACTGAAGCTTTCTTT. The reference TRBV18 and TRBJ1-1 proteins fill in what lies around the CDR3, so the full variable domain reads NAGVMQNPRHLVRRRGQEARLRCSPMKGHSHVYWYRQLPEEGLKFMVYLQKENIIDESGMPKERFSAEFPKEGPSILRIQQVVRGDSAAYFCASSPGPDTEAFFGQGTRLTVV.